The next 30 T cell receptor beta chains were all read from a single sample in a study of CD8 T cells in Susac syndrome. Random-hexamer reverse transcription was applied to roughly 0.5 to 1 ug RNA. TCRdb recomputed calls from the immunoSEQ multiplex PCR reads with MiXCR, one row per CDR3 protein. The sample lists some 130,000 distinct CDR3 sequences, 95% occurring once. Sequencing input: CD8+ T cells from PBMCs. The origin of the receptors is a human donor with Susac syndrome.

V and J are TRBV6-5 and TRBJ2-1; D unresolved. Looked up from germline, CDR1 is MNHEY and CDR2 is SVGAGI. The CDR3 covers 13 residues. Trimming cost V 0 bases and J 6 bases, with 6 bases left between them. Here the CDR3 DNA reads TGTGCCAGCAGTTACTCGGCGGCCAATGAGCAGTTCTTC. It codes for CASSYSAANEQFF.

V usage is TRBV27 and J usage is TRBJ2-7, with D possibly TRBD1 on 6 matching bases. This CDR3 region has 14 residues. V shed 2 bases and J shed 2 bases, with 10 bases lying between them. Germline V gene data show CDR1 as MNHEY and CDR2 as SMNVEV (reference sequence). The CDR3 bases are TGTGCCAGCAGTTTAGGGGGCACCGCCTACGAGCAGTACTTC. Its translation is CASSLGGTAYEQYF.

This rearrangement joins TRBV15 to TRBJ2-7; D gene unclear. Deletions cut 9 bases from V and 0 bases from J, with 12 bases between. This CDR3 spans 13 amino acids. The germline V gene encodes CDR1 LNHNV and CDR2 YYDKDF (reference sequence). The CDR3 region has the DNA TGTGCCACGGCGACACGGAGCTCCTACGAGCAGTACTTC. It codes for CATATRSSYEQYF.

The chain is built from TRBV3-1 and TRBJ1-1, with 7 bases lining up with TRBD1. Germline V gene lookup returns CDR1 LGHDT and CDR2 YNNKEL (reference sequence). The CDR3 consists of 17 residues. V lost 3 bases, J lost 5 bases, and 15 bases stayed unmatched. The CDR3 is CASSHFISEGAETEAFF. The DNA for the CDR3 is TGTGCCAGCAGCCACTTCATATCGGAGGGGGCTGAGACTGAAGCTTTCTTT.

The chain joins TRBV4-1 to TRBJ2-5; 7 bases are a match to TRBD2. Trimming at V came to 6 bases and at J to 0 bases, leaving 10 bases not matched to a gene. This CDR3 spans 16 amino acids. Germline CDR1 reads MGHRA; CDR2 reads YSYEKL. DNA for the CDR3: TGCGCCAGCAGATCACAAGCGGGATTGTACCAAGAGACCCAGTACTTC. It is translated as CASRSQAGLYQETQYF.

The chain recombines TRBV20-1 with TRBJ2-1, with 12 positions matching TRBD2. V dropped 6 bases and J dropped 6; count of bases not matched to a gene: 9. Germline V CDR1 and CDR2: DFQATT, SNEGSKA (reference sequence). The CDR3 length is 15 residues. DNA of the CDR3: TGCAGTGCCCTGCTACTAGCGGGAGGAGGCAATGAGCAGTTCTTC. This codes for CSALLLAGGGNEQFF.

The V and J genes are TRBV14 and TRBJ2-2; D is undetermined. Trimming shortened V by 6 bases and J by 1 base, and 9 bases separated the two germline ends. Germline CDR1 and CDR2: SGHDN and FVKESK. CDR3 length equals 14 residues. CDR3 amino acids: CASRRSGNTGELFF. In DNA, the CDR3 is TGTGCCAGCAGGAGGTCGGGGAACACCGGGGAGCTGTTTTTT.

The J gene is TRBJ2-7, the V gene TRBV5-6, with 14 nucleotides matching TRBD2. Germline loops: CDR1 SGHDT, CDR2 YYEEEE. This CDR3 comprises 15 residues. With V trimmed by 3 bases and J by 5 bases, 4 bases remained unmatched. The CDR3 region has the DNA TGTGCCAGCAGCTGGGGACTAGCGGGAGTCGACGAGCAGTACTTC. The encoded protein is CASSWGLAGVDEQYF.

V gene TRBV20-1 combines with J gene TRBJ2-2; the D is unclear. Germline CDR1 is DFQATT and CDR2 is SNEGSKA (reference sequence). The CDR3 runs to 11 residues. V was shortened by 3 bases and J by 5 bases, with 4 bases between the two germline ends. CDR3 loop: CSARVTGELFF. Here the CDR3 DNA reads TGCAGTGCTAGGGTTACCGGGGAGCTGTTTTTT.

The chain recombines TRBV20-1 with TRBJ2-7; D is possibly TRBD1 (5 bases). Trimming left V 2 bases short and J 5 bases short, with 13 bases between. This CDR3 contains 13 residues. The germline gives CDR1 DFQATT, CDR2 SNEGSKA (reference sequence). The chain's CDR3 is CSARPRGYHEQYF. The CDR3 DNA follows: TGCAGTGCTAGACCAAGGGGATATCACGAGCAGTACTTC.

This sequence joins TRBV20-1 and TRBJ1-1; D unresolved. Per germline, CDR1 DFQATT and CDR2 SNEGSKA (reference sequence). V lost 5 bases and J lost 2, with 15 bases in between. The CDR3 length is 14 residues. CDR3 coding DNA: TGCAGTGCTCCTCAGGATTACCTTAACACTGAAGCTTTCTTT. Protein sequence: CSAPQDYLNTEAFF.

The chain uses TRBV27 and TRBJ2-5; D ambiguous. The germline V and J ends were trimmed by 8 bases and 0 bases, with 13 bases remaining between them. The CDR3 is 14 amino acids. Per germline, CDR1 MNHEY and CDR2 SMNVEV (reference sequence). The CDR3, as DNA: TGTGCCAGCGGCCCCCACCTGTACCAAGAGACCCAGTACTTC. This codes for CASGPHLYQETQYF.

This chain joins TRBV3-1 and TRBJ2-1; 13 nucleotides align to TRBD2. This CDR3 is 21 amino acids long. Trimming cost V 1 base and J 0 bases; bases outside gene matches: 12. The germline gives CDR1 LGHDT, CDR2 YNNKEL (reference sequence). CDR3 sequence reads: CASSQVGTSGRARSSYNEQFF. The CDR3, as DNA: TGTGCCAGCAGCCAAGTTGGAACTAGCGGGAGGGCTCGGAGCTCCTACAATGAGCAGTTCTTC.

The gene calls are TRBV27 and TRBJ2-7; no reliable D call. The CDR3 sequence is 13 residues long. Between the trimmed V and J ends, which lost 0 bases and 3 bases, there was a span of 6 bases. Germline CDR1 is MNHEY and CDR2 is SMNVEV (reference sequence). The CDR3 spells CASSLSMSYEQYF. The CDR3 DNA reads as TGTGCCAGCAGTTTATCGATGAGCTACGAGCAGTACTTC.

The gene calls are TRBV6-2 or TRBV6-3 and TRBJ1-1; TRBD1 is a possible D gene (5 bases). CDR1 is MNHEY, CDR2 SVGEGT, per germline. The CDR3 has 11 amino acids. Between the trimmed V and J ends, which lost 7 bases and 7 bases, there was a span of 10 bases. The CDR3 region has the DNA TGTGCCAGCAAAAGGCAGGGTGAAGCTTTCTTT. The encoded protein is CASKRQGEAFF.

The CDR3 DNA reads TGCGCCAGCAGTGAGTCGGCAGGGGTCTACGAGCAGTACTTC. Residues: CASSESAGVYEQYF. This chain uses TRBV10-2 with TRBJ2-7; maybe TRBD1 (6 bases). V was pared by 0 bases and J by 3 bases, with 9 bases between. CDR3 length equals 14 residues. In germline, CDR1 is WSHSY, CDR2 SAAADI.

The rearrangement links TRBV7-3 to TRBJ1-5; TRBD1 might be the D (6 bases). V lost 1 base, J lost 1 base, and 11 bases lay in between. The CDR3 consists of 16 residues. Germline V CDR1 and CDR2: SGHTA, FQGTGA. This chain's CDR3 is CASSLMRRGSNQPQHF. Written as DNA, the CDR3 is TGTGCCAGCAGCTTAATGCGCAGGGGAAGCAATCAGCCCCAGCATTTT.

This chain connects TRBV2 to TRBJ1-1, with D perhaps matching TRBD1 (5 bases). V was cut by 6 bases and J by 5 bases, with 22 bases left in between. CDR1 is SNHLY and CDR2 is FYNNEI in the germline V gene. This CDR3 is 16 amino acids long. Here the CDR3 reads CASRVWDAGTRTEAFF. The CDR3 coding sequence is TGTGCCAGCAGGGTTTGGGACGCAGGGACGAGGACTGAAGCTTTCTTT.

The V gene is TRBV18, the J gene TRBJ1-4; D ambiguous. Trimming pared 0 bases from V and 6 bases from J, leaving 14 bases between. CDR1 is KGHSH and CDR2 is LQKENI in the germline V gene. This CDR3 is 16 amino acids long. The CDR3 is CASSPPPGGLDEKLFF. In nucleotides, the CDR3 is TGTGCCAGCTCACCACCGCCGGGAGGACTTGATGAAAAACTGTTTTTT.

CDR3 nucleotides: TGTGCCAGCAGCGCAGACGGGGTATACGAGCAGTACTTC. Translation gives CASSADGVYEQYF. The chain has TRBV9 and TRBJ2-7, with D perhaps TRBD2 (5 bases). The CDR3 covers 13 residues. Germline-derived CDR1 and CDR2 are SGDLS and YYNGEE. V was shortened by 3 bases and J by 4 bases, with 11 bases between the two germline ends.

This chain connects TRBV19 to TRBJ1-1; possible D gene TRBD1, 6 bases. The CDR3 is made up of 13 amino acids. CDR1 is LNHDA, CDR2 SQIVND, per germline (reference sequence). The ends were cut back, 7 bases at V and 2 bases at J, with 11 bases in the middle. The CDR3 reads CASKGGSNTEAFF. The CDR3 coding sequence is TGTGCCAGTAAGGGGGGGTCCAACACTGAAGCTTTCTTT.

The rearrangement links TRBV12-3 or TRBV12-4 to TRBJ1-2; D possibly corresponds to TRBD1 (5 bases). The CDR3 has 14 amino acids. Deletions cut 4 bases from V and 5 bases from J, with 14 bases between. In DNA form, the CDR3 reads TGTGCCAGCAGTTATCCGGCAGGGCGTTATGGCTACACCTTC. Its translation: CASSYPAGRYGYTF.

This clonotype has just one count. The chain couples TRBV7-2 to TRBJ2-3; no firm D call. Deletions cut 5 bases from V and 2 bases from J, with 14 bases between. Germline V lookup: CDR1 SGHTA, CDR2 FQGNSA. The CDR3 totals 15 residues. The CDR3 sequence is CASSAGSRYTDTQYF. The CDR3 coding sequence is TGTGCCAGCAGCGCCGGTAGCAGGTACACAGATACGCAGTATTTT.

V and J are TRBV2 and TRBJ2-1; the match to TRBD2 covers 10 bases. CDR1 is SNHLY and CDR2 is FYNNEI in the germline V gene. This CDR3 has 16 residues. J was trimmed by 6 bases and V by 5 bases; bases with no gene match: 10. CDR3 nucleotide sequence: TGTGCCAGCAGTCACCCTGGGGCTAGCGGGAGCAATGAGCAGTTCTTC. It codes for CASSHPGASGSNEQFF.

The V and J genes are TRBV5-6 and TRBJ2-7; 7 nucleotides match TRBD2. The CDR3 is made up of 14 amino acids. Germline lookup yields CDR1 SGHDT and CDR2 YYEEEE. The J segment lost 5 bases and the V segment lost 2 bases, leaving 7 bases of the junction unmatched. DNA of the CDR3: TGTGCCAGCAGCTTCGGCGGGAGCTGGGACGAGCAGTACTTC. This translates into CASSFGGSWDEQYF.

The rearrangement joins TRBV20-1 to TRBJ2-4; possibly TRBD2 for D (5 bases). The V gene lost 0 bases and the J gene lost 7 bases, with 16 bases spanning the gap. Germline CDR1 and CDR2: DFQATT and SNEGSKA (reference sequence). The CDR3 contains 15 residues. CDR3 nucleotides: TGCAGTGCTAGAGATCCCCGACGGGAAGGGAACATTCAGTACTTC. This encodes CSARDPRREGNIQYF.

This chain uses TRBV4-1 with TRBJ2-5; D unresolved. Germline CDR1 and CDR2: MGHRA and YSYEKL. The CDR3 sequence is 17 residues long. V lost 4 bases and J 2 bases, leaving 20 bases between the germline ends. The CDR3 nucleotides are TGCGCCAGCAGCCCAGATACCGTCCGGTCGAGGCAAGAGACCCAGTACTTC. This codes for CASSPDTVRSRQETQYF.

The rearrangement joins TRBV9 to TRBJ2-7, with 7 bases aligning to TRBD1. CDR3 size: 14 residues. CDR1 is SGDLS, CDR2 YYNGEE, per germline. J lost 1 base, V lost 3 bases, and 4 bases had no gene match. The CDR3 loop is CASSGTGQSYEQYF. The CDR3 DNA is TGTGCCAGCAGCGGGACAGGTCAATCCTACGAGCAGTACTTC.

J is TRBJ1-2 and V is TRBV7-9; D is unresolved. This CDR3 has 15 residues. CDR1 and CDR2 (germline): SEHNR, FQNEAQ (reference sequence). The ends were cut back, 4 bases at V and 5 bases at J, with 17 bases in the middle. CDR3 bases: TGTGCCAGCAGCTCCCCAGCGAGCCGACTTTATGGCTACACCTTC. This sequence encodes CASSSPASRLYGYTF. Full variable domain (remainder filled in from reference TRBV7-9 and TRBJ1-2): DTGVSQNPRHKITKRGQNVTFRCDPISEHNRLYWYRQTLGQGPEFLTYFQNEAQLEKSRLLSDRFSAERPKGSFSTLEIQRTEQGDSAMYLCASSSPASRLYGYTFGSGTRLTVV.

The chain has TRBV12-3 or TRBV12-4 and TRBJ1-1; D is undetermined. This CDR3 contains 12 residues. Trimming took 3 bases from V and 8 from J, leaving 10 bases between them. CDR3 loop: CASSFGSAEAFF. CDR3 nucleotide sequence: TGTGCCAGCAGTTTCGGGTCGGCCGAAGCTTTCTTT.